What follows are 24 T cell receptor beta chains derived from one specimen sequenced in a study of early T cells in non-severe SARS-CoV-2 infection. From the 5' RACE reads, TCRdb called clonotypes with MiXCR, one entry per CDR3 protein. The data show 20,000 to 25,000 distinct CDR3 sequences, approximately 5% seen once. The sequenced material came from whole blood. Receptor source: an adult who was a healthcare worker with PCR-confirmed SARS-CoV-2 infection or an uninfected control (not recorded which).

Many counts were recorded for this clonotype. The chain carries TRBV6-6 and TRBJ1-1; tentative D call: TRBD1 (5 bases). The germline gives CDR1 MNHNY, CDR2 SVGAGI (reference sequence). This CDR3 is 13 amino acids long. Trimming took 0 bases from V and 8 from J, leaving 10 bases between them. The CDR3 region is CASSYSDTYEAFF. The CDR3 nucleotides are TGTGCCAGCAGTTACTCGGACACTTACGAAGCTTTCTTT.

There are a few counts of this clonotype. The rearrangement joins TRBV28 to TRBJ2-1; 11 bases match TRBD2. The V gene end was trimmed by 5 bases and the J gene end by 5 bases; junction bases not matched to a gene: 2. The CDR3 length is 14 residues. Germline CDR1 reads MDHEN; CDR2 reads SYDVKM. CDR3 residues: CASSKLAGDNEQFF. CDR3 DNA sequence: TGTGCCAGCAGTAAACTAGCGGGGGACAATGAGCAGTTCTTC.

The sample holds many counts of this clonotype. V usage is TRBV7-9 and J usage is TRBJ2-5; D could derive from TRBD1 or TRBD2 (5 bases each). V lost 1 base to trimming and J lost 5 bases, with 5 bases between them. Germline assignment: CDR1 SEHNR and CDR2 FQNEAQ (reference sequence). The CDR3 runs 12 residues. CDR3 DNA sequence: TGTGCCAGCAGCTTAGGGGACGAGACCCAGTACTTC. This sequence encodes CASSLGDETQYF.

This clonotype was seen at least ten times. The chain has TRBV4-3 and TRBJ2-7; D is uncertain. V shed 1 base and J shed 6 bases, with 13 bases lying between them. The CDR3 runs 14 residues. The germline V gene has CDR1 LGHNA and CDR2 YSLEER. CDR3 sequence (DNA): TGCGCCAGCAGCCAAGCCTACCCGCCGGTCGAGCAGTACTTC. It yields the protein CASSQAYPPVEQYF.

With regard to this clonotype: A much larger clone sits a single nucleotide away, making a read error possible. This chain joins TRBV27 and TRBJ2-4; D is possibly TRBD2 (6 bases). The CDR3 is made up of 16 amino acids. V was cut by 6 bases and J by 7 bases, with 22 bases left in between. CDR1 is MNHEY, CDR2 SMNVEV, per germline (reference sequence). CDR3 loop: CASRTTSWGDGNIQYF. Written as DNA, the CDR3 is TGTGCCAGCAGAACCACTAGCTGGGGGGATGGGAACATTCAGTACTTC.

In its sample, this clonotype was seen many times. The rearrangement joins TRBV19 to TRBJ2-7; D possibly matches TRBD1 or TRBD2 (5 bases each). The CDR3 is made up of 12 amino acids. CDR1 LNHDA and CDR2 SQIVND come from the germline V gene (reference sequence). V was clipped by 4 bases and J by 4 bases, with 8 bases between them. CDR3 region: CASSTWGYEQYF. The CDR3 bases are TGTGCCAGTAGTACCTGGGGGTACGAGCAGTACTTC.

This clonotype was counted ten times or more. J is TRBJ2-3 and V is TRBV12-3 or TRBV12-4; possible D gene TRBD2, 6 bases. The CDR3 runs to 14 residues. Between the trimmed V and J ends, which lost 6 bases and 3 bases, there was a span of 13 bases. The CDR3: CASSYGSGTDTQYF. The CDR3, as DNA: TGTGCCAGCAGCTACGGGAGTGGGACAGATACGCAGTATTTT.

This chain uses TRBV29-1 with TRBJ2-5; no firm D call. This CDR3 spans 16 amino acids. Germline V gives CDR1 SQVTM, CDR2 ANQGSEA. Trimming cost V 4 bases and J 3 bases, with 21 bases left between them. The CDR3 sequence: CSVGGRAVGPKETQYF. For the CDR3, the DNA is TGCAGCGTTGGGGGTCGGGCGGTAGGCCCAAAAGAGACCCAGTACTTC.

By sample share, this clonotype is medium-sized. The chain employs TRBV7-9 and TRBJ1-1; possibly TRBD1 for D (5 bases). CDR3 length equals 14 residues. V gave up 11 bases and J gave up 0 bases, with 16 bases separating them. Germline values: CDR1 SEHNR, CDR2 FQNEAQ (reference sequence). CDR3 protein: CAVRRAGVNTEAFF. For the CDR3, the DNA is TGTGCCGTAAGGCGGGCGGGGGTGAACACTGAAGCTTTCTTT. Drawing the rest from reference TRBV7-9 and TRBJ1-1, the complete variable domain is DTGVSQNPRHKITKRGQNVTFRCDPISEHNRLYWYRQTLGQGPEFLTYFQNEAQLEKSRLLSDRFSAERPKGSFSTLEIQRTEQGDSAMYLCAVRRAGVNTEAFFGQGTRLTVV.

DNA of the CDR3: TGTGCCACCACGGTGGCCGGGGAGCTGTTTTTT. This gives the protein CATTVAGELFF. The genes are TRBV6-5 and TRBJ2-2; no definite D call. There are 11 residues in the CDR3. V gave up 10 bases and J gave up 6 bases, with 9 bases separating them. Per the germline V gene, CDR1 is MNHEY and CDR2 is SVGAGI.

This clonotype was counted ten times or more. The rearrangement links TRBV6-6 to TRBJ1-2; TRBD1 is a possible D gene (6 bases). Germline V lookup: CDR1 MNHNY, CDR2 SVGAGI (reference sequence). The V end lost 2 bases, the J end lost 4 bases, and 17 bases lay between the germline ends. This CDR3 comprises 16 residues. CDR3 region: CASSYVPGQKIYGYTF. As DNA, the CDR3 is TGTGCCAGCAGTTACGTACCGGGACAAAAAATCTATGGCTACACCTTC.

This clonotype was picked up many times. This chain joins TRBV9 and TRBJ2-2; 7 bases align to TRBD1. Germline values: CDR1 SGDLS, CDR2 YYNGEE. J was trimmed by 4 bases and V by 4 bases; bases with no gene match: 7. This CDR3 comprises 15 residues. CDR3 sequence: CASSPGPGGTGELFF. Here the CDR3 DNA reads TGTGCCAGCAGCCCCGGCCCAGGGGGCACCGGGGAGCTGTTTTTT. The variable domain in full, completed from reference TRBV9 and TRBJ2-2, reads DSGVTQTPKHLITATGQRVTLRCSPRSGDLSVYWYQQSLDQGLQFLIQYYNGEERAKGNILERFSAQQFPDLHSELNLSSLELGDSALYFCASSPGPGGTGELFFGEGSRLTVL.

This clonotype was detected many times. The chain is built from TRBV5-1 and TRBJ2-5; D may be TRBD2 (5 bases). The CDR3 has 14 residues. The germline V gene has CDR1 SGHRS and CDR2 YFSETQ. Trimming shortened V by 4 bases and J by 4 bases, and 14 bases separated the two germline ends. The CDR3 here is CASSLTWAGETQYF. The CDR3 DNA is TGCGCCAGCAGCCTGACATGGGCGGGAGAGACCCAGTACTTC.

This clonotype was counted a few times. The J gene is TRBJ1-1, the V gene TRBV28, with TRBD1 as a possible D gene (5 bases). From germline, CDR1 is MDHEN and CDR2 SYDVKM. The CDR3 totals 14 residues. V was pared by 3 bases and J by 1 base, with 9 bases between. CDR3 loop: CASSLVGGNTEAFF. DNA of the CDR3: TGTGCCAGCAGTTTGGTCGGGGGGAACACTGAAGCTTTCTTT.

This clonotype has a count of ten or more. The chain employs TRBV19 and TRBJ2-3; D not resolved. The CDR3 sequence is 11 residues long. With 10 bases removed from V and 6 bases from J, the gap between germline ends came to 11 bases. Germline CDR1 is LNHDA and CDR2 is SQIVND (reference sequence). In DNA, the CDR3 is TGTGCCACCTCTACCCGTGATACGCAGTATTTT. This encodes CATSTRDTQYF.

This clonotype has a handful of counts. This chain links TRBV18 with TRBJ2-7; 8 bases agree with TRBD2. J gave up 0 bases and V 4 bases, and 8 bases lay outside the gene matches. Germline CDR1 and CDR2: KGHSH and LQKENI. This CDR3 comprises 16 residues. CDR3 amino acids: CASSREPSGRSYEQYF. The DNA for the CDR3 is TGTGCCAGCTCACGAGAGCCTAGCGGGCGCTCCTACGAGCAGTACTTC.

This clonotype occurred many times. The CDR3: CSARGGGTYEQYF. The CDR3 DNA reads as TGCAGCGCCAGGGGCGGGGGAACCTACGAGCAGTACTTC. The chain recombines TRBV29-1 with TRBJ2-7, with D maybe TRBD2 (7 bases). This CDR3 is 13 amino acids long. V was pared by 7 bases and J by 2 bases, with 15 bases between. Germline V lookup: CDR1 SQVTM, CDR2 ANQGSEA.

In its sample, this clonotype was seen many times. The chain recombines TRBV7-9 with TRBJ2-3, with D possibly being TRBD2 (5 bases). Germline V lookup: CDR1 SEHNR, CDR2 FQNEAQ (reference sequence). Trimming removed 2 bases from V and 0 bases from J, with 9 bases in between. The CDR3 consists of 15 residues. For the CDR3, the DNA is TGTGCCAGCAGCTTACTAGCCTTCAGCACAGATACGCAGTATTTT. Translation gives CASSLLAFSTDTQYF.

This chain joins TRBV28 and TRBJ2-7; D ambiguous. CDR3 length: 13 amino acids. V was clipped by 6 bases and J by 6 bases, with 15 bases between them. Germline lookup yields CDR1 MDHEN and CDR2 SYDVKM. The CDR3 nucleotides are TGTGCCAGCAGACCCCCGGTAGACATCGAGCAGTACTTC. Its protein product is CASRPPVDIEQYF.

The V call is TRBV7-2, the J call TRBJ2-3; no reliable D call. The CDR3 extends over 14 amino acids. The germline CDR1 and CDR2 sequences are SGHTA and FQGNSA. Trimming left V 5 bases short and J 2 bases short, with 11 bases between. In nucleotides, the CDR3 is TGTGCCAGCAGCCCCGCCACCTACACAGATACGCAGTATTTT. This sequence encodes CASSPATYTDTQYF. The whole variable domain, filled in from reference TRBV7-2 and TRBJ2-3, reads GAGVSQSPSNKVTEKGKDVELRCDPISGHTALYWYRQSLGQGLEFLIYFQGNSAPDKSGLPSDRFSAERTGGSVSTLTIQRTQQEDSAVYLCASSPATYTDTQYFGPGTRLTVL.

J is TRBJ2-1 and V is TRBV11-2; 8 nucleotides match TRBD2. Unmatched junction bases numbered 3, after V lost 10 bases and J lost 1 base. CDR1 SGHAT and CDR2 FQNNGV come from the germline V gene. The CDR3 totals 13 residues. For the CDR3, the DNA is TGTGCCACAAGCGGGGGATCCTACAATGAGCAGTTCTTC. Its protein is CATSGGSYNEQFF.

This clonotype was counted many times. In DNA form, the CDR3 reads TGTGCCAGCAGCCGGGGTAGCAGGGATGGAGAGACCCAGTACTTC. It encodes CASSRGSRDGETQYF. The chain uses TRBV7-6 and TRBJ2-5; either TRBD1 or TRBD2 may fit D (5 bases each). This CDR3 has 15 residues. Trimming removed 5 bases from V and 4 bases from J, with 17 bases in between. Germline V gene lookup returns CDR1 SGHVS and CDR2 FNYEAQ. Together with reference TRBV7-6 and TRBJ2-5, the CDR3 gives the full variable domain: GAGVSQSPRYKVTKRGQDVALRCDPISGHVSLYWYRQALGQGPEFLTYFNYEAQQDKSGLPNDRFSAERPEGSISTLTIQRTEQRDSAMYRCASSRGSRDGETQYFGPGTRLLVL.

This clonotype was picked up many times. This rearrangement joins TRBV10-3 to TRBJ1-1; D is unresolved. Trimming left V 2 bases short and J 2 bases short, with 18 bases between. The CDR3 sequence is 17 residues long. The V gene's germline CDR1 is ENHRY and CDR2 SYGVKD. The CDR3 nucleotides are TGTGCCATCAGTGAGGGACTTACGTGGGTCGGAAACACTGAAGCTTTCTTT. Protein: CAISEGLTWVGNTEAFF.

There are many counts of this clonotype. The V and J genes are TRBV20-1 and TRBJ2-5; D not certain. CDR1 and CDR2 (germline): DFQATT, SNEGSKA (reference sequence). The CDR3 totals 14 residues. V shed 0 bases and J shed 5 bases, with 13 bases lying between them. CDR3 in DNA: TGCAGTGCTAGAGATCCAAATTCATGGGAGACCCAGTACTTC. Translated: CSARDPNSWETQYF.